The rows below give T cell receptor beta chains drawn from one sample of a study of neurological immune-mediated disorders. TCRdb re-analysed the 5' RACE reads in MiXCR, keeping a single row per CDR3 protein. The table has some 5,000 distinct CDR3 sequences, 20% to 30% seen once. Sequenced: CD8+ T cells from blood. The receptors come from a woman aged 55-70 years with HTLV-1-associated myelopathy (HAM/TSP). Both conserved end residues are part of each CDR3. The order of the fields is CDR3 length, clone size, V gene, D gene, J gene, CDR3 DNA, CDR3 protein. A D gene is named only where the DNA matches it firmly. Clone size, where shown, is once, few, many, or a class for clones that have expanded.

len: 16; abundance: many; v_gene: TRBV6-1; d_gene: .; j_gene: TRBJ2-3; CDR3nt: TGTGCCAGCAGTGAAGAATCGGGGGGCAGTGCAGATACGCAGTATTTT; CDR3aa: CASSEESGGSADTQYF
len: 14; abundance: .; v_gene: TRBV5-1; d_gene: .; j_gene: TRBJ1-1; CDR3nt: TGCGCCAGCACCCCGATTGGGGGTGGTGATGAAGCTTTCTTT; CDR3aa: CASTPIGGGDEAFF
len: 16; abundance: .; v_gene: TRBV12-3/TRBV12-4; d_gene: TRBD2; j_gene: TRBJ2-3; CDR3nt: TGTGCCAGCAGGCCCCGAAAGCCTAGCGGGCCAGATACGCAGTATTTT; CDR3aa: CASRPRKPSGPDTQYF
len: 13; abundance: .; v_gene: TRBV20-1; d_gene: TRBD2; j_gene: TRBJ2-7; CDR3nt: TGCAGTGTAAAGACCGGGGGGGCCTACGAGCAGTACTTC; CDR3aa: CSVKTGGAYEQYF
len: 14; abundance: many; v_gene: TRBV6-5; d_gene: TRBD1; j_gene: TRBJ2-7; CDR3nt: TGTGCCAGCAGCCCGGGACAGGGGGCTTACGAGCAGTACTTC; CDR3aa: CASSPGQGAYEQYF
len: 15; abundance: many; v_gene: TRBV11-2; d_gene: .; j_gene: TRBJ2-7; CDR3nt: TGTGCCAGCAGCTTAGATCGGGGCAGGATCTACGAGCAGTACTTC; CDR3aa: CASSLDRGRIYEQYF
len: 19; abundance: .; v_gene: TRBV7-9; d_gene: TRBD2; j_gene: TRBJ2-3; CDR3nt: TGTGCCAGCAGCTTGAAGAGCGGGGGAGCCCCCCGCAGCACAGATACGCAGTATTTT; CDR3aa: CASSLKSGGAPRSTDTQYF
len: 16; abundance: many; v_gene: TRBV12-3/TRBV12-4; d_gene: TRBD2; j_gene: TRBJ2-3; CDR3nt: TGTGCCAGCAGTACGACTAGCGGGGGGAGCACAGATACGCAGTATTTT; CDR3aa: CASSTTSGGSTDTQYF
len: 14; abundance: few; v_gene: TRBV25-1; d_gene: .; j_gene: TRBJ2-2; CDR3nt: TGTGCCAGCAGTCCAACAGCGGACACCGGGGAGCTGTTTTTT; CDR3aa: CASSPTADTGELFF
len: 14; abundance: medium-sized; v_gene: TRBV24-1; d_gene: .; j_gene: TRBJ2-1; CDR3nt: TGTGCCACCAGTGGAACGGGAGTTTCTCCTGAGCAGTTCTTC; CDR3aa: CATSGTGVSPEQFF
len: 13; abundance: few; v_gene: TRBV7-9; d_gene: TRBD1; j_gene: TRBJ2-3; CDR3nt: TGTGCCAGCAGAGTGGACAGGGGCAATACGCAGTATTTT; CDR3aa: CASRVDRGNTQYF
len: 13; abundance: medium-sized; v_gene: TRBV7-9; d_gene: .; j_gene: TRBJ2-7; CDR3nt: TGTGCCAGCAGCAGGGAGTACTCCTACGAGCAGTACTTC; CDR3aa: CASSREYSYEQYF
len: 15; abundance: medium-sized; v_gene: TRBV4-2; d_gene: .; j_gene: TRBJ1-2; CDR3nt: TGTGCCAGCAGCCAAGGAGGAGACGGCAACTATGGCTACACCTTC; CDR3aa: CASSQGGDGNYGYTF
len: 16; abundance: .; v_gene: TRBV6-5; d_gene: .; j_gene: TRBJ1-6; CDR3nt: TGTGCCAGCAGTTACTCACCAGGGGCCGTCAATTCACCCCTCCACTTT; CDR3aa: CASSYSPGAVNSPLHF
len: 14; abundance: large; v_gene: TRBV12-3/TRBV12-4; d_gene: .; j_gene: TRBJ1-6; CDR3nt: TGTGCCAGCAGTTTAGGGGGGGGTAATTCACCCCTCCACTTT; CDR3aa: CASSLGGGNSPLHF
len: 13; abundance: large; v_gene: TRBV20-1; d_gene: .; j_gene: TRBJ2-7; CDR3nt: TGCAGTGCTTTCGGACGGAACTCCTACGAGCAGTACTTC; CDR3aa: CSAFGRNSYEQYF
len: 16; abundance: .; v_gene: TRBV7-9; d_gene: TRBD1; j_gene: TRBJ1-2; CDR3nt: TGTGCCAGCAGCTTAGGAGACAGGGGCCCCGGGGATGGCTACACCTTC; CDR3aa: CASSLGDRGPGDGYTF
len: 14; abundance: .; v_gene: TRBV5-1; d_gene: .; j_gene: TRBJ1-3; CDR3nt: TGCGCCAGCAGCAGTGGGGGTGCCGGAAACACCATATATTTT; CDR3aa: CASSSGGAGNTIYF
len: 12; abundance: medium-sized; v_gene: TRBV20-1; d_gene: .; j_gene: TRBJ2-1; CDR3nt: TGCAGTGCCCCTCCCCCTTTCGGTGAGCAGTTCTTC; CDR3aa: CSAPPPFGEQFF
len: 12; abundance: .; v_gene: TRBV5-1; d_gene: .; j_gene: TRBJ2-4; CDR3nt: TGCGCCAGCAGCGAACAGGGAGGTATTCAGTACTTC; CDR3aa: CASSEQGGIQYF
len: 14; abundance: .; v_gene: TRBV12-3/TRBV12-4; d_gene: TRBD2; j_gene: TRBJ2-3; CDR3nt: TGTGCCAGCAGTTTTGGCGGGGGGGCGGATACGCAGTATTTT; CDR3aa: CASSFGGGADTQYF
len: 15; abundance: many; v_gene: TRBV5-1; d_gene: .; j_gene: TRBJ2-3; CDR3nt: TGCGCCAGCAACAAACAGGGGAGGGTCACAGATACGCAGTATTTT; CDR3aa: CASNKQGRVTDTQYF
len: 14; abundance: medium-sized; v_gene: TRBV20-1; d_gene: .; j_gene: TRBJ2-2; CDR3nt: TGCAGTGCTTTCTCGACCCTGAACACCGGGGAGCTGTTTTTT; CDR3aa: CSAFSTLNTGELFF
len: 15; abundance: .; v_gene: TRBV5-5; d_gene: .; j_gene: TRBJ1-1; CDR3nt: TGTGCCAGCAGCTTGTCCCTCCGTATGAACACTGAAGCTTTCTTT; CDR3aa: CASSLSLRMNTEAFF
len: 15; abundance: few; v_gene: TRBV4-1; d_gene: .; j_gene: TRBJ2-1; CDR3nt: TGCGCCAGCAGCCAAGAAGACAGCTCCTACAATGAGCAGTTCTTC; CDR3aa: CASSQEDSSYNEQFF
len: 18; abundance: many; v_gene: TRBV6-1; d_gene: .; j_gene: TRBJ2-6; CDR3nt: TGTGCCAGCAGCAGAAGATTATGGGGGGCAGGTGGGGCCAACGTCCTGACTTTC; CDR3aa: CASSRRLWGAGGANVLTF
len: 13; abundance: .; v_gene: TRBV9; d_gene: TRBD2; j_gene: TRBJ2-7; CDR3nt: TGTGCCAGCAGCGCTAGCGGGAGGAGCGAGCAGTACTTC; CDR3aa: CASSASGRSEQYF
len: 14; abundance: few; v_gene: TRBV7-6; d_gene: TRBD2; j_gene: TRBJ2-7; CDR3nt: TGTGCCAGCAGCGAGACTAGCGGGGGCTACGAGCAGTACTTC; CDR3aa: CASSETSGGYEQYF
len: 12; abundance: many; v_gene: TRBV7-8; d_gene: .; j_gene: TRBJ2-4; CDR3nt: TGTGCCAGCAGCTTAGCCAAAAACATTCAGTACTTC; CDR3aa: CASSLAKNIQYF
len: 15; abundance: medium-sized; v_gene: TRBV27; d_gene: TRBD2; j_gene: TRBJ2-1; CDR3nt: TGTGCCAGCAGGGGGGGACTAGCGGGGGGCAATGAGCAGTTCTTC; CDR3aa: CASRGGLAGGNEQFF
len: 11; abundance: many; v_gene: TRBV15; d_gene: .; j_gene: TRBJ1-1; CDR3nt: TGTGCCACCAGCAGAAACACTGAAGCTTTCTTT; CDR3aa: CATSRNTEAFF
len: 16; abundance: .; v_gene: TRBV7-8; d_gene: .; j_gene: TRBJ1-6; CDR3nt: TGTGCCAGCAGCCCGACTAGCGGGGGGGCGAATTCACCCCTCCACTTT; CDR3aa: CASSPTSGGANSPLHF
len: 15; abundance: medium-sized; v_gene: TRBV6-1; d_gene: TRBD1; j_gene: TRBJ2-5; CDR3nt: TGTGCCAGCAGTTCCCCGGACAGGGGGCAAGAGACCCAGTACTTC; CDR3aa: CASSSPDRGQETQYF
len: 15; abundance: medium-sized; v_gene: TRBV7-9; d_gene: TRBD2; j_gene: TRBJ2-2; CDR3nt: TGTGCCAGCAGCCCGAGCGGGACCAACACCGGGGAGCTGTTTTTT; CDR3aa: CASSPSGTNTGELFF